The subject of this entry is one T cell receptor beta chain. Its antigen remains unidentified. Described time point: baseline pretreatment blood. The treatment here: 15 Gy SBRT to primary tumor, nephrectomy 4 weeks later. CDR3 length: 14 residues. Germline lookup yields CDR1 LNHDA and CDR2 SQIVND (reference sequence). With 6 bases clipped from V and 2 bases from J, the junction kept 4 bases outside the gene matches. These data come from a study of radiation and T cells in renal cell carcinoma. Study-level findings and limits: In blood, top tumor clones expanded by 2 weeks, shrinking by 4.

This table comes from immunoSEQ multiplex PCR, and its TCRdb copy is limited to in-frame clones, with some not included. The sample lists some 150,000 clones; about 88% were seen once. This clonotype was sampled from a woman aged 50 to 60 with renal cell carcinoma. Material: blood, obtained from a patient whose treatment included radiotherapy and nephrectomy. This chain joins TRBV19 and TRBJ1-3; 7 bases are shared with TRBD1. CDR3 sequence reads: CASRLRGTGNTIYF. The CDR3 nucleotides are TGTGCCAGTAGACTCAGGGGGACTGGAAACACCATATATTTT.